These 29 T cell receptor beta chains came from one sample sequenced in a study of T cells in women clearing cervical HPV infection. TCRdb keeps only in-frame clones here, not all; method: immunoSEQ multiplex PCR. The table lists 31,000 or so clones. The specimen sequenced was blood buffy coat. The receptors originated from a woman between 18 and 70 years old with a cervical HPV16 infection that either progressed to CIN3+ or cleared (not recorded which).

For this clone: The read terminates 3 residues ahead of where the CDR3 ends, so the germline J gene completes it. The chain has TRBV29-1 and TRBJ2-7; D may be TRBD2 (5 bases). CDR3 length equals 13 residues. Trimming removed 0 bases at V and 0 bases at J, with 6 bases between. Germline-derived CDR1 and CDR2 are SQVTM and ANQGSEA. CDR3 sequence reads: CSVEDSDSYEQYF. The sequenced part of the CDR3 DNA is TGCAGCGTTGAAGATAGCGACTCCTACGAG.

About this clone: The missing CDR3 end, 3 residues past where the read stops, is filled in from the germline J gene. The V gene is TRBV30, the J gene TRBJ1-1, with D possibly being TRBD1 (5 bases). There are 14 residues in the CDR3. Germline V gene sequence: CDR1 GTSNPN, CDR2 SVGIG (reference sequence). V was trimmed by 2 bases and J by 4 bases, leaving 14 bases between them. Here the CDR3 reads CAWSRGGGSTEAFF. The CDR3 bases that were read are TGTGCCTGGAGTCGTGGGGGGGGGAGCACTGAA.

A note on this clone: The CDR3 goes on 3 residues after the read ends, and that part is filled in from the germline J gene. The rearrangement links TRBV5-1 to TRBJ2-2; 10 nucleotides align to TRBD1. This CDR3 has 15 amino acids. The V and J ends lost 5 bases and 4 bases, in that order; junction bases with no gene match: 5. The germline V gene has CDR1 SGHRS and CDR2 YFSETQ. The CDR3 spells CASRGDRGFTGELFF. CDR3 bases read: TGCGCCAGCAGGGGGGACAGGGGATTCACCGGGGAG.

As regards this clone: The read gets to within 3 residues of the CDR3 end, and the germline J gene fills in the rest. The chain has TRBV20-1 and TRBJ2-3, with unresolved D. V was cut by 4 bases and J by 0 bases, with 11 bases left in between. CDR1 DFQATT and CDR2 SNEGSKA come from the germline V gene (reference sequence). The CDR3 contains 14 residues. The CDR3 sequence is CSATTGLSTDTQYF. CDR3 DNA, as far as it was read: TGCAGTGCTACGACGGGTCTGAGCACAGATACG.

As regards this clone: From the germline J gene comes the end of the CDR3, since the read stops 3 residues before it. The chain carries TRBV20-1 and TRBJ2-2; 10 nucleotides match TRBD2. V gave up 2 bases and J gave up 7 bases; unmatched junction bases: 7. This CDR3 has 15 amino acids. Germline V gene data show CDR1 as DFQATT and CDR2 as SNEGSKA (reference sequence). The part of the CDR3 DNA that was read is TGCAGTGCTAGATGGCTAGCGGGAGATCACGGGGAG. Amino acid sequence: CSARWLAGDHGE. The CDR3 in its entirety is CSARWLAGDHGELFF.

Concerning this clone itself: The read falls 3 residues short of the CDR3 end, and the missing part is taken from the germline J gene. The chain employs TRBV29-1 and TRBJ1-2; possible D gene TRBD1, 6 bases. CDR1 is SQVTM and CDR2 is ANQGSEA in the germline V gene. This CDR3 has 13 amino acids. V was clipped by 6 bases and J by 2 bases, with 13 bases between them. The chain's CDR3 is CSVSQGPNYGYTF. The CDR3 bases that were read are TGCAGCGTATCCCAGGGGCCAAACTATGGC.

Concerning this clone itself: The read terminates 3 residues before the CDR3 end, so the remaining end is supplied by the germline J gene. The rearrangement joins TRBV18 to TRBJ2-1; weak D call: TRBD1 (6 bases). The CDR3 contains 14 residues. CDR1 and CDR2 from the germline V gene are KGHSH and LQKENI. The V gene lost 3 bases and the J gene lost 5 bases, with 11 bases spanning the gap. The DNA read from the CDR3 is TGTGCCAGCTCACCCCAGGACAGTAACAATGAG. This codes for CASSPQDSNNE. The full CDR3 is CASSPQDSNNEQFF.

Note on this clone: The CDR3 extends 3 residues past the end of the read, so its final part is completed from the germline J gene. The chain joins TRBV7-2 to TRBJ2-4; 8 bases are a match to TRBD1. The CDR3 totals 15 residues. Germline-derived CDR1 and CDR2 are SGHTA and FQGNSA. The covered CDR3 bases are TGTGCCAGCAGCTCGAGACAGGGGCTGGGCTATGGT. As protein: CASSSRQGLGYG. The full CDR3 sequence reads CASSSRQGLGYGQYF. Supplemented by reference TRBV7-2 and TRBJ2-4, the full variable domain reads GAGVSQSPSNKVTEKGKDVELRCDPISGHTALYWYRQSLGQGLEFLIYFQGNSAPDKSGLPSDRFSAERTGGSVSTLTIQRTQQEDSAVYLCASSSRQGLGYGQYFGAGTRLSVL.

With respect to this clone: The read gets to within 3 residues of the CDR3 end, and the germline J gene fills in the rest. The chain links TRBV19 to TRBJ1-1, with D perhaps TRBD1 (6 bases). V lost 5 bases and J 4 bases, leaving 14 bases between the germline ends. Germline values: CDR1 LNHDA, CDR2 SQIVND (reference sequence). The CDR3 covers 14 residues. The sequenced CDR3 bases are TGTGCCAGTAGTTCCGTACAGGGTACCACTGAA. As protein: CASSSVQGTTE. The CDR3 as a whole reads CASSSVQGTTEAFF.

Turning to this clone: From the germline J gene comes the end of the CDR3, since the read stops 3 residues before it. V is TRBV20-1 and J is TRBJ1-2; D is undetermined. There are 11 residues in the CDR3. Germline V gene data show CDR1 as DFQATT and CDR2 as SNEGSKA (reference sequence). The CDR3 sequence: CSARDKLGYTF. CDR3 DNA, as far as it was read: TGCAGTGCTAGAGATAAATTGGGC.

Worth noting for this clone: From the germline J gene comes the end of the CDR3, since the read stops 3 residues before it. The chain couples TRBV7-9 to TRBJ2-5; perhaps TRBD2 as D (6 bases). The CDR3 covers 14 residues. Germline values: CDR1 SEHNR, CDR2 FQNEAQ (reference sequence). V gave up 3 bases and J gave up 1 base, with 9 bases separating them. CDR3 bases read: TGTGCCAGCAGCTTCTCTAGCGCCCAAGAGACC. Protein product: CASSFSSAQET. From start to end, the CDR3 is CASSFSSAQETQYF. The whole variable domain, remainder taken from reference TRBV7-9 and TRBJ2-5, is DTGVSQNPRHKITKRGQNVTFRCDPISEHNRLYWYRQTLGQGPEFLTYFQNEAQLEKSRLLSDRFSAERPKGSFSTLEIQRTEQGDSAMYLCASSFSSAQETQYFGPGTRLLVL.

To note about this clone: The read finishes 3 residues shy of the CDR3 end, and the germline J gene is used to complete it. The chain employs TRBV5-1 and TRBJ2-1, with a possible D match to TRBD2 (6 bases). The CDR3 totals 13 residues. Germline loops: CDR1 SGHRS, CDR2 YFSETQ. V was trimmed by 5 bases and J by 6 bases, leaving 12 bases between them. CDR3 bases read: TGCGCCAGCAGTCTTGGAGGGTTCAATGAG. It encodes CASSLGGFNE. The CDR3, in full, reads CASSLGGFNEQFF.

Remarks on this clone: Read data end 3 residues before the CDR3 end; the end is taken from the germline J gene. The V and J genes are TRBV25-1 and TRBJ2-5, with D tentatively TRBD1 (6 bases). Per the germline V gene, CDR1 is MGHDK and CDR2 is SYGVNS. This CDR3 spans 11 amino acids. The V end was cut by 8 bases, the J end by 2 bases, with 6 bases between. CDR3 bases read: TGTGCCAGCGGACAGCAAGAGACC. This codes for CASGQQET. The whole CDR3 sequence reads CASGQQETQYF.

On this clone itself: The read is 3 residues too short to cover the CDR3 end, so that end is filled in from the germline J gene. The chain recombines TRBV5-1 with TRBJ2-3, with 9 bases identical to TRBD2. The germline CDR1 and CDR2 sequences are SGHRS and YFSETQ. V was clipped by 5 bases and J by 3 bases; unmatched bases: 4. The CDR3 sequence is 14 residues long. CDR3 loop: CASSASGTTDTQYF. The CDR3 DNA, read in part, is TGCGCCAGCAGTGCTAGCGGGACTACAGATACG.

As to this clone: The CDR3 is cut off 3 residues early in the read; its end comes from the germline J gene. J is TRBJ2-2 and V is TRBV19; tentative D call: TRBD1 (6 bases). V lost 6 bases, J lost 0 bases, and 11 bases lay in between. The germline gives CDR1 LNHDA, CDR2 SQIVND (reference sequence). The CDR3 sequence is 15 residues long. CDR3 protein: CASRWDTSNTGELFF. CDR3 DNA (partial): TGTGCCAGTAGGTGGGACACCTCGAACACCGGGGAG. Complete variable domain (other parts from reference TRBV19 and TRBJ2-2): DGGITQSPKYLFRKEGQNVTLSCEQNLNHDAMYWYRQDPGQGLRLIYYSQIVNDFQKGDIAEGYSVSREKKESFPLTVTSAQKNPTAFYLCASRWDTSNTGELFFGEGSRLTVL.

A remark on this clone: The read terminates 3 residues before the CDR3 end, so the remaining end is supplied by the germline J gene. This rearrangement joins TRBV20-1 to TRBJ2-3; 10 bases match TRBD2. Losses at the gene ends were 4 bases for V and 6 bases for J; bases not matched to a gene: 7. Germline-derived CDR1 and CDR2 are DFQATT and SNEGSKA (reference sequence). The CDR3 has 14 amino acids. The part of the CDR3 DNA that was read is TGCAGTGCTACCAGCGGGAGGGGAGAGGATACG. It specifies CSATSGRGEDT. The CDR3 in full is CSATSGRGEDTQYF.

A remark on this clone: The CDR3 end falls 3 residues outside the read, so it is completed with the germline J gene. The V call is TRBV2, the J call TRBJ1-2, with D possibly matching TRBD1 (5 bases). CDR1 is SNHLY, CDR2 FYNNEI, per germline. This CDR3 spans 13 amino acids. The DNA read from the CDR3 is TGTGCCAGCAGTGAAGCGGGGGGACCGGGC. Its translation is CASSEAGGPG. The full CDR3 protein reads CASSEAGGPGYTF. Full variable domain (rest looked up from reference TRBV2 and TRBJ1-2): EPEVTQTPSHQVTQMGQEVILRCVPISNHLYFYWYRQILGQKVEFLVSFYNNEISEKSEIFDDQFSVERPDGSNFTLKIRSTKLEDSAMYFCASSEAGGPGYTFGSGTRLTVV.

With respect to this clone: The observed sequence ends 3 residues before the CDR3 terminus, with the missing tail filled in from the germline J gene. The rearrangement joins TRBV9 to TRBJ2-3; no reliable D call. This CDR3 has 15 amino acids. With 0 bases removed from V and 3 bases from J, the gap between germline ends came to 11 bases. From germline, CDR1 is SGDLS and CDR2 YYNGEE. The CDR3 DNA, read in part, is TGTGCCAGCAGCGTAGCGGTAGAAAAAACAGATACG. It yields the protein CASSVAVEKTDT. In full, the CDR3 reads CASSVAVEKTDTQYF.

To note about this clone: The read falls 3 residues short of the CDR3 end, and the missing part is taken from the germline J gene. The rearrangement links TRBV5-5 to TRBJ2-5; the D is unclear. V was trimmed by 0 bases and J by 1 base, leaving 4 bases between them. The germline gives CDR1 SGHKS, CDR2 YYEKEE (reference sequence). The CDR3 covers 13 residues. The sequenced CDR3 bases are TGTGCCAGCAGCTTGGGGCTCCAAGAGACC. Its protein is CASSLGLQET. The whole CDR3 protein is CASSLGLQETQYF.

As for this clone: The sequence runs out 3 residues before the end of the CDR3; the remainder is reconstructed from the germline J gene. This chain joins TRBV2 and TRBJ2-5; 7 bases line up with TRBD1. The J segment lost 2 bases and the V segment lost 7 bases, leaving 7 bases of the junction unmatched. Looked up from germline, CDR1 is SNHLY and CDR2 is FYNNEI. The CDR3 spans 14 residues. The CDR3 bases that were read are TGTGCCAGCAAGAGGGGGCGCCGTCAAGAGACC. This translates into CASKRGRRQET. The whole CDR3 sequence is CASKRGRRQETQYF.

Comments on this clone: The read halts 3 residues ahead of the CDR3 end, with the missing end drawn from the germline J gene. V and J are TRBV2 and TRBJ2-1; the match to TRBD2 covers 14 bases. The CDR3 extends over 14 amino acids. Per the germline V gene, CDR1 is SNHLY and CDR2 is FYNNEI. The trim removed 7 bases at V and 6 bases at J, leaving 2 bases unmatched. The sequenced CDR3 bases are TGTGCCAGCATCGGGACTAGCGGGAGCAATGAG. Its protein product is CASIGTSGSNE. The entire CDR3 is CASIGTSGSNEQFF. Full variable domain (rest looked up from reference TRBV2 and TRBJ2-1): EPEVTQTPSHQVTQMGQEVILRCVPISNHLYFYWYRQILGQKVEFLVSFYNNEISEKSEIFDDQFSVERPDGSNFTLKIRSTKLEDSAMYFCASIGTSGSNEQFFGPGTRLTVL.

About this clone: The read ends 3 residues shy of where the CDR3 ends; the end is completed using the germline J gene. The chain joins TRBV7-8 to TRBJ2-1; D is uncertain. Germline-derived CDR1 and CDR2 are SGHVS and FQNEAQ. Trimming stripped 0 bases from V and 5 bases from J, with 14 bases between. The CDR3 runs to 16 residues. The CDR3 protein is CASSLAPPQNNNEQFF. The sequenced part of the CDR3 DNA is TGTGCCAGCAGCTTAGCGCCACCCCAAAACAACAATGAG.

On this clone itself: The missing CDR3 end, 3 residues past where the read stops, is filled in from the germline J gene. This chain links TRBV30 with TRBJ1-4; possibly TRBD1 for D (5 bases). V lost 4 bases and J 3 bases, leaving 9 bases between the germline ends. Germline-derived CDR1 and CDR2 are GTSNPN and SVGIG (reference sequence). The CDR3 is 13 residues long. CDR3 sequence: CAWNRGSNEKLFF. Partial CDR3 DNA: TGTGCCTGGAATAGGGGCTCTAATGAAAAA. The entire variable domain, with the rest obtained from reference TRBV30 and TRBJ1-4, is as follows: SQTIHQWPATLVQPVGSPLSLECTVEGTSNPNLYWYRQAAGRGLQLLFYSVGIGQISSEVPQNLSASRPQDRQFILSSKKLLLSDSGFYLCAWNRGSNEKLFFGSGTQLSVL.

Note on this clone: Read coverage stops 3 residues before the CDR3 terminus; the germline J gene supplies the remainder. V and J are TRBV29-1 and TRBJ1-5, with TRBD1 matching over 9 bases. Germline trimming cut 6 bases from V and 4 bases from J; bases unmatched to any gene: 1. This CDR3 comprises 12 residues. Per germline, CDR1 SQVTM and CDR2 ANQGSEA. CDR3 sequence reads: CSVGQGNQPQHF. The sequenced CDR3 bases are TGCAGCGTGGGACAGGGTAATCAGCCC.

A note on this clone: The CDR3 extends 3 residues past the end of the read, so its final part is completed from the germline J gene. The chain uses TRBV19 and TRBJ2-7; the D is unclear. This CDR3 has 13 residues. Germline CDR1 LNHDA, CDR2 SQIVND (reference sequence). Trimming left V 3 bases short and J 0 bases short, with 6 bases between. CDR3 bases read: TGTGCCAGTAGTATCGACAACTCCTACGAG. It yields the protein CASSIDNSYE. The full CDR3 sequence reads CASSIDNSYEQYF.

Concerning this clone: Coverage ceases 3 residues before the CDR3 finishes, and the germline J gene fills in the end. This sequence joins TRBV24-1 and TRBJ2-3; tentatively, D is TRBD1 (6 bases). The CDR3 has 13 amino acids. The germline CDR1 and CDR2 sequences are KGHDR and SFDVKD. Trimming took 8 bases from V and 2 from J, leaving 10 bases between them. The covered CDR3 bases are TGTGCCACCATAGGACAGAACACAGATACG. As protein: CATIGQNTDT. The entire CDR3 sequence reads CATIGQNTDTQYF.

Details on this clone: The read falls 3 residues short of the CDR3 end, and the missing part is taken from the germline J gene. J is TRBJ1-2 and V is TRBV5-1; possible D gene TRBD1, 6 bases. Trimming took off 3 bases at V and 2 bases at J, with 29 bases between the two ends. CDR1 is SGHRS and CDR2 is YFSETQ in the germline V gene. The CDR3 spans 20 residues. This CDR3 reads CASSSRKNNRERNSNYGYTF. CDR3 DNA (partial): TGCGCCAGCAGCTCACGGAAGAATAACAGGGAGCGAAATAGCAACTATGGC.

Concerning this clone itself: Read data end 3 residues before the CDR3 end; the end is taken from the germline J gene. The V gene is TRBV12-3 or TRBV12-4, the J gene TRBJ2-1; D not resolved. Trimming took 5 bases from V and 6 from J, leaving 11 bases between them. CDR3 size: 13 residues. Here the CDR3 reads CASSEVLVNEQFF. Incomplete CDR3 DNA: TGTGCCAGCAGTGAAGTCCTAGTCAATGAG.

With regard to this clone: The sequenced fragment ends 3 residues before the CDR3 boundary, so the rest is inferred from the germline J gene. The chain links TRBV30 to TRBJ2-1, with D perhaps TRBD2 (5 bases). The CDR3 has 15 residues. Germline V gene sequence: CDR1 GTSNPN, CDR2 SVGIG (reference sequence). Trimming took off 2 bases at V and 6 bases at J, with 17 bases between the two ends. This CDR3 is CAWSSEDFQFNEQFF. The sequenced part of the CDR3 DNA is TGTGCCTGGAGTAGCGAGGACTTCCAATTCAATGAG.